This note documents a single T cell receptor beta chain sequence. Its antigen is unknown. The data derive from a study of T cell repertoires and HLA-DP antigens. The CDR3 contains 16 residues. Germline loops: CDR1 SGHRS, CDR2 YFSETQ. Unmatched junction bases numbered 6, after V lost 0 bases and J lost 7 bases. Repertoires were generated with immunoSEQ multiplex PCR, while TCRdb's copy carries only in-frame clones and drops some. The sample consists of 65,000 to 95,000 clones, just under 80% of them appearing once. The chain carries TRBV5-1 and TRBJ2-1; 11 nucleotides align to TRBD2. The sample taken for sequencing was CD4+ T cells from PBMCs. This clonotype originated in a man aged 55 to 70 in good health and CMV-seronegative. The CDR3 sequence is CASSLGLAGGNNEQFF. CDR3 DNA: TGCGCCAGCAGCTTGGGTCTAGCGGGAGGCAATAATGAGCAGTTCTTC.